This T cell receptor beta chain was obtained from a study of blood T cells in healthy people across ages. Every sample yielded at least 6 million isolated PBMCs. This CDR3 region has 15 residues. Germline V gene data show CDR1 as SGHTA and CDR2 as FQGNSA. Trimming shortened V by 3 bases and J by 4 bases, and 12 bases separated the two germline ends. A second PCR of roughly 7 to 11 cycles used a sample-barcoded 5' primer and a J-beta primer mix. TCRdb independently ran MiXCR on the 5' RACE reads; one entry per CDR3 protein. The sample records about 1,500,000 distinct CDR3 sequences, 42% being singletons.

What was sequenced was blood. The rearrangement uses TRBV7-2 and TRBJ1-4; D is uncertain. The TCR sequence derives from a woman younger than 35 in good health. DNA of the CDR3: TGTGCCAGCAGCTTCAGAAAGTACTTTAATGAAAAACTGTTTTTT. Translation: CASSFRKYFNEKLFF.